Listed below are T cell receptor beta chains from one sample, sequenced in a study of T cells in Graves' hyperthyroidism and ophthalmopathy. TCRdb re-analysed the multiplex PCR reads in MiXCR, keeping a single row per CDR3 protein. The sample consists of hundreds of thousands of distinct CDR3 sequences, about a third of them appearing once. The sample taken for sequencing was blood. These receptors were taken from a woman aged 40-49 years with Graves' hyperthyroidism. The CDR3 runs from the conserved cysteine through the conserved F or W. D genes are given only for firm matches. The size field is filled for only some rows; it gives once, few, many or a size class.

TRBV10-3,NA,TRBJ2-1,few,CAISDVSRRYNEQFF,TGTGCCATCAGTGACGTATCCCGGAGATACAATGAGCAGTTCTTC
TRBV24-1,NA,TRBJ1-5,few,CATLGNQPQHF,TGTGCCACGCTAGGGAACCAGCCCCAGCATTTT
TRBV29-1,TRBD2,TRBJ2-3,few,CSGQRGGGDTQYF,TGCAGCGGACAGCGGGGTGGTGGAGATACGCAGTATTTT
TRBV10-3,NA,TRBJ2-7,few,CAISTGTDYEQYF,TGTGCCATCAGTACTGGGACGGACTACGAGCAGTACTTC
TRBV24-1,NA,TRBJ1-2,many,CATSDGPDGYTF,TGTGCCACCAGTGATGGACCGGATGGCTACACCTTC
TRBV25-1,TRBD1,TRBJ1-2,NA,CASGPPPGQGLSPLYGYTF,TGTGCCAGCGGTCCCCCTCCCGGACAGGGCCTCTCACCCCTTTATGGCTACACCTTC
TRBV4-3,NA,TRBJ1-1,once,CVSSQFSDRAFF,TGCGTCAGCAGCCAATTCAGTGACAGGGCTTTCTTT
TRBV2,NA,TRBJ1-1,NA,CASSGLPGNTEAFF,TGTGCCAGCAGTGGCCTACCAGGGAACACTGAAGCTTTCTTT
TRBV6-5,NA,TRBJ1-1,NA,CASSSGWRMIGAFF,TGTGCCAGCAGTTCAGGCTGGCGAATGATAGGAGCTTTCTTT
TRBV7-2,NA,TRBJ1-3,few,CASSLTSDSGNTIYF,TGTGCCAGCAGCCTGACCAGCGACTCTGGAAACACCATATATTTT
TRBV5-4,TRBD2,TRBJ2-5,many,CASSLEGGGGETQYF,TGTGCCAGCAGCTTAGAGGGCGGGGGTGGAGAGACCCAGTACTTC
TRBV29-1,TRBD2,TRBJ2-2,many,CSAEQRETGELFF,TGCAGCGCGGAACAGCGGGAGACCGGGGAGCTGTTTTTT
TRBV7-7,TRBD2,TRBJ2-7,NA,CASSPSGTRSYEQYF,TGTGCTAGCAGCCCTAGCGGGACCCGCTCCTACGAGCAGTACTTC
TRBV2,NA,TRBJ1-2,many,CASNPRGNYGYTF,TGTGCCAGCAACCCTCGTGGAAACTATGGCTACACCTTC
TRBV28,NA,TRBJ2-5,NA,CASSREGTEETQYF,TGTGCCAGCAGCCGAGAAGGGACTGAAGAGACCCAGTACTTC
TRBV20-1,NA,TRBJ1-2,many,CSARRERTDYGYTF,TGCAGTGCTAGAAGAGAGAGGACTGACTATGGCTACACCTTC
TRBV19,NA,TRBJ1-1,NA,CASTPGPANTEAFF,TGTGCCAGTACCCCGGGGCCGGCGAACACTGAAGCTTTCTTT
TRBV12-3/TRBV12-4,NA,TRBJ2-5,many,CASSSASTKQTQYF,TGTGCCAGCAGTTCGGCCAGTACCAAGCAGACCCAGTACTTC
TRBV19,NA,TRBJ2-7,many,CASSIDRGAYEQYF,TGTGCCAGTAGTATTGATCGAGGGGCCTACGAGCAGTACTTC
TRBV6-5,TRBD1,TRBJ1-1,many,CASSEGAQTEAFF,TGTGCCAGCAGTGAGGGGGCGCAAACTGAAGCTTTCTTT
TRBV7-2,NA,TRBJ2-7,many,CASSLSQYPAKGQYF,TGTGCCAGCAGCTTAAGTCAGTACCCTGCTAAGGGGCAGTACTTC
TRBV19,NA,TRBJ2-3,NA,CASSLGMAADTQYF,TGTGCCAGTAGTTTAGGGATGGCGGCAGATACGCAGTATTTT
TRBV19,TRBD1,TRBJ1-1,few,CASTGQGVGAEAFF,TGTGCCAGTACCGGACAGGGGGTAGGAGCTGAAGCTTTCTTT
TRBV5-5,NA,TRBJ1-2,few,CASNLYRDGYTF,TGTGCCAGCAACCTCTACAGGGATGGCTACACCTTC
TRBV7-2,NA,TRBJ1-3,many,CASSRGATTGNTIYF,TGTGCCAGCAGCCGCGGGGCGACGACTGGAAACACCATATATTTT
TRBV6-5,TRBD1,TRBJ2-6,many,CASSYSDRGNVLTF,TGTGCCAGCAGTTACTCTGACAGGGGCAACGTCCTGACTTTC
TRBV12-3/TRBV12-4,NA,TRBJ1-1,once,CASSPLFGGTEAFF,TGTGCCAGCAGCCCTTTATTCGGGGGGACTGAAGCTTTCTTT
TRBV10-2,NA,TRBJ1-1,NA,CASRDTGATEAFF,TGCGCCAGCAGGGATACCGGGGCCACTGAAGCTTTCTTT
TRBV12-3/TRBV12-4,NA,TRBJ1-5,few,CASGGSGAGNQPQHF,TGTGCTAGTGGCGGCTCGGGGGCTGGCAATCAGCCCCAGCATTTT
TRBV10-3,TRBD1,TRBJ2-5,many,CATEQGKGETQYF,TGTGCCACCGAACAGGGGAAGGGGGAGACCCAGTACTTC
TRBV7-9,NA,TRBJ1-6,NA,CASSLFRGQSSPLHF,TGTGCCAGCAGCTTATTCAGGGGACAAAGCTCACCCCTCCACTTT
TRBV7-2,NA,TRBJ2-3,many,CASSSNQGSQYF,TGTGCCAGCAGCTCAAACCAGGGGTCGCAGTATTTT
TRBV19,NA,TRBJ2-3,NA,CASSFAQPSTDTQYF,TGTGCCAGTAGTTTCGCCCAGCCTAGCACAGATACGCAGTATTTT
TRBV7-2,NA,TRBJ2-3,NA,CASSLDSAGTDTQYF,TGTGCCAGCAGCTTAGACTCGGCCGGCACAGATACGCAGTATTTT
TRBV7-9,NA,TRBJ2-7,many,CASSFQGSGNRADF,TGTGCCAGCAGCTTCCAGGGGTCCGGGAACAGAGCGGACTTC
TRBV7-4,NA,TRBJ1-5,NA,CASSVDGYNQPQHF,TGTGCCAGCAGCGTAGATGGGTACAATCAGCCCCAGCATTTT
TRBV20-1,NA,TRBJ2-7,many,CSARRDFPYEQYF,TGCAGTGCTAGACGGGACTTCCCCTACGAGCAGTACTTC
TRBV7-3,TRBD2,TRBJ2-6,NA,CASSLRGRAGANVLTF,TGTGCCAGCAGCTTGCGCGGGAGGGCTGGGGCCAACGTCCTGACTTTC
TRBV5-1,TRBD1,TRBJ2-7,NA,CASSEQGANEQYF,TGCGCCAGCAGCGAACAGGGGGCGAACGAGCAGTACTTC